This passage covers 13 T cell receptor beta chains from one sample sequenced in a study of cytomegalovirus exposure and HLA in healthy donors. Sequencing was performed with immunoSEQ multiplex PCR; in TCRdb, only in-frame clones are kept and a portion is missing. The sample has tens of thousands of clones, nearly 96% seen once. The sequenced sample was PBMCs. The origin of the receptors is a woman under 30 in good health and CMV-seropositive.

The V call is TRBV7-9, the J call TRBJ1-2; a possible D gene is TRBD1 (6 bases). V dropped 1 base and J dropped 2 bases, with 8 bases sitting between them. CDR3 length: 14 amino acids. Germline V gene sequence: CDR1 SEHNR, CDR2 FQNEAQ (reference sequence). The CDR3 is CASSLDGTNYGYTF. For the CDR3, the DNA is TGTGCCAGCAGCTTAGACGGGACAAACTATGGCTACACCTTC.

The V and J genes are TRBV5-1 and TRBJ2-7; weak D call: TRBD2 (6 bases). CDR3 length: 17 residues. The ends were cut back, 2 bases at V and 0 bases at J, with 18 bases in the middle. The germline CDR1 and CDR2 sequences are SGHRS and YFSETQ. The CDR3 spells CASSLPSPRDFSYEQYF. CDR3 DNA sequence: TGCGCCAGCAGCTTACCGTCTCCCCGGGACTTCTCCTACGAGCAGTACTTC.

This clone appeared a few times. This chain links TRBV9 with TRBJ2-1; 7 positions match TRBD2. V lost 7 bases and J lost 9; bases outside the gene matches: 13. CDR1 SGDLS and CDR2 YYNGEE come from the germline V gene. This CDR3 is built from 14 residues. As DNA, the CDR3 is TGTGCCAGCTCGACACGGGGGGTTTCGGGTGAGCAGTTCTTC. It specifies CASSTRGVSGEQFF.

This chain links TRBV19 with TRBJ2-3, with 14 bases aligning to TRBD2. The CDR3 extends over 18 amino acids. Germline CDR1 LNHDA, CDR2 SQIVND (reference sequence). The V segment lost 8 bases and the J segment 8 bases; nucleotides outside the gene matches: 18. The CDR3 sequence: CASQGRKGTSGSRVTQYF. CDR3 nucleotides: TGTGCCAGTCAGGGGCGAAAGGGGACTAGCGGGAGTCGGGTTACGCAGTATTTT.

J is TRBJ1-2 and V is TRBV6-4; D not resolved. The V gene lost 2 bases and the J gene lost 3 bases, with 19 bases spanning the gap. Per germline, CDR1 MRHNA and CDR2 SNTAGT. This CDR3 is 17 amino acids long. The CDR3 bases are TGTGCCAGCAGTGACCCCCCTTGGGTGGTCCAGGACTATGGCTACACCTTC. It yields the protein CASSDPPWVVQDYGYTF.

In nucleotides, the CDR3 is TGCGCCAGCAGCCAAGCGCCGCTGGGCATATTGAACACCGGGGAGCTGTTTTTT. This translates into CASSQAPLGILNTGELFF. V gene TRBV4-1 combines with J gene TRBJ2-2; D remains unclear. V was clipped by 1 base and J by 1 base, with 16 bases between them. CDR1 and CDR2 (germline): MGHRA, YSYEKL. The CDR3 spans 18 residues.

V gene TRBV27 combines with J gene TRBJ2-3; 11 bases line up with TRBD2. CDR1 and CDR2 from the germline V gene are MNHEY and SMNVEV (reference sequence). The CDR3 loop spans 16 amino acids. The V gene end was trimmed by 2 bases and the J gene end by 1 base; junction bases not matched to a gene: 2. The CDR3 sequence: CASSLRLAGRTDTQYF. CDR3 coding DNA: TGTGCCAGCAGTTTACGACTAGCGGGACGCACAGATACGCAGTATTTT.

The chain uses TRBV4-3 and TRBJ2-2; 8 bases match TRBD2. V shed 2 bases, J shed 7 bases, and the junction held 12 bases outside the gene matches. Germline V gives CDR1 LGHNA, CDR2 YSLEER. This CDR3 contains 17 residues. The CDR3 nucleotides read TGCGCCAGCAGCCAACGGATTATTAGCGGGACGGGCGGGGAGCTGTTTTTT. Translating gives CASSQRIISGTGGELFF.

The chain is built from TRBV5-1 and TRBJ2-5, with D tentatively TRBD1 (5 bases). In germline, CDR1 is SGHRS, CDR2 YFSETQ. The CDR3 length is 13 residues. Deletions cut 0 bases from V and 5 bases from J, with 8 bases between. The CDR3 loop is CASSLEGSETQYF. The DNA for the CDR3 is TGCGCCAGCAGCTTGGAGGGGTCGGAGACCCAGTACTTC.

The V call is TRBV9, the J call TRBJ2-7, with TRBD1 as a possible D gene (6 bases). From germline, CDR1 is SGDLS and CDR2 YYNGEE. The CDR3 spans 14 residues. Trimming shortened V by 3 bases and J by 6 bases, and 16 bases separated the two germline ends. The CDR3 DNA reads as TGTGCCAGCAGCGGAGGGGGATCTGTAGGCGAGCAGTACTTC. Residues: CASSGGGSVGEQYF.

The V gene is TRBV5-1, the J gene TRBJ2-2, with 10 nucleotides matching TRBD2. This CDR3 is 16 amino acids long. Unmatched junction bases numbered 7, after V lost 4 bases and J lost 4 bases. Looked up from germline, CDR1 is SGHRS and CDR2 is YFSETQ. Written as DNA, the CDR3 is TGCGCCAGCAGCCTCACTAGCGGGGTCCCCACCGGGGAGCTGTTTTTT. Translating gives CASSLTSGVPTGELFF. The entire variable domain, with the rest obtained from reference TRBV5-1 and TRBJ2-2, is as follows: KAGVTQTPRYLIKTRGQQVTLSCSPISGHRSVSWYQQTPGQGLQFLFEYFSETQRNKGNFPGRFSGRQFSNSRSEMNVSTLELGDSALYLCASSLTSGVPTGELFFGEGSRLTVL.

The chain has TRBV5-4 and TRBJ2-5, with D tentatively TRBD1 (5 bases). V dropped 0 bases and J dropped 2 bases, with 17 bases sitting between them. Germline V CDR1 and CDR2: SGHNT, YYREEE (reference sequence). The CDR3 covers 17 residues. CDR3 in amino acids: CASSLGVGPQYQETQYF. In nucleotides, the CDR3 is TGTGCCAGCAGCTTGGGTGTGGGGCCGCAATATCAAGAGACCCAGTACTTC.

This chain links TRBV28 with TRBJ2-2, with unresolved D. Trimming stripped 2 bases from V and 7 bases from J, with 14 bases between. The length of the CDR3 is 15 residues. The germline V gene encodes CDR1 MDHEN and CDR2 SYDVKM. The CDR3 DNA sequence: TGTGCCAGCAGTTTAATCAATCCACGAGGCGGGGAGCTGTTTTTT. Translating gives CASSLINPRGGELFF. Supplemented by reference TRBV28 and TRBJ2-2, the full variable domain reads DVKVTQSSRYLVKRTGEKVFLECVQDMDHENMFWYRQDPGLGLRLIYFSYDVKMKEKGDIPEGYSVSREKKERFSLILESASTNQTSMYLCASSLINPRGGELFFGEGSRLTVL.